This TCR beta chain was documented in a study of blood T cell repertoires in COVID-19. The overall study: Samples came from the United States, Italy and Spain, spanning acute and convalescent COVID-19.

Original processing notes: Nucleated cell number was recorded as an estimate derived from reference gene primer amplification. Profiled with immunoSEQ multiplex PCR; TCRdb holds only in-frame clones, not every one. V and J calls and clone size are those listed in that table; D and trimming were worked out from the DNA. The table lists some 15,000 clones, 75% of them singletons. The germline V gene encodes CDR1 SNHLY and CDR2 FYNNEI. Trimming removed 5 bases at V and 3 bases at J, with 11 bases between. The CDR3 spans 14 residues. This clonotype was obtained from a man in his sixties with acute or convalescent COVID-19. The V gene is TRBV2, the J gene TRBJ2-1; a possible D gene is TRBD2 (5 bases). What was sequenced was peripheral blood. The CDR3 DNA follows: TGTGCCAGCAGTCTAGGACTGGACTACAATGAGCAGTTCTTC. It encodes CASSLGLDYNEQFF.